The 9 T cell receptor beta chains reported below all come from one sample, sequenced in a study of blood T cell repertoires in COVID-19. Generated by immunoSEQ multiplex PCR, the TCRdb table keeps only in-frame clones and is missing some. The sample consists of roughly 260,000 clones, about 88% of them appearing once. The sequencing input was peripheral blood. Every receptor here comes from a man aged 55 to 69 who had recovered from COVID-19.

The chain recombines TRBV4-1 with TRBJ1-2; perhaps TRBD1 as D (5 bases). CDR3 length: 16 amino acids. The germline V and J ends were trimmed by 5 bases and 0 bases, with 16 bases remaining between them. CDR1 is MGHRA and CDR2 is YSYEKL in the germline V gene. This chain's CDR3 is CASSFTETEPNYGYTF. The CDR3 DNA reads TGCGCCAGCAGCTTCACGGAGACAGAACCTAACTATGGCTACACCTTC.

The chain employs TRBV6-5 and TRBJ2-1; a weak D match, TRBD2 (6 bases). Trimming removed 0 bases at V and 3 bases at J, with 12 bases between. The CDR3 contains 16 residues. Germline V gene data show CDR1 as MNHEY and CDR2 as SVGAGI. The CDR3 is CASSYSVGGGYNEQFF. The CDR3 nucleotides read TGTGCCAGCAGTTACTCTGTGGGGGGAGGCTACAATGAGCAGTTCTTC.

The rearrangement joins TRBV6-1 to TRBJ1-6; 7 bases line up with TRBD1. Germline V gene lookup returns CDR1 MNHNS and CDR2 SASEGT. The CDR3 extends over 13 amino acids. The junction had 0 bases not matched to a gene; V was cut back by 3 bases and J by 7 bases. CDR3 sequence (DNA): TGTGCCAGCAGTGACAGGGGGAATTCACCCCTCCACTTT. It translates to CASSDRGNSPLHF.

The chain is built from TRBV2 and TRBJ1-6; 8 bases line up with TRBD1. The CDR3 loop spans 14 amino acids. Germline V lookup: CDR1 SNHLY, CDR2 FYNNEI. The V and J ends lost 1 base and 10 bases, in that order; junction bases with no gene match: 3. CDR3 residues: CASSEGQGYSPLHF. For the CDR3, the DNA is TGTGCCAGCAGTGAAGGACAGGGGTACTCACCCCTCCACTTT.

J is TRBJ1-2 and V is TRBV5-1, with D unresolved. Germline V gene data show CDR1 as SGHRS and CDR2 as YFSETQ. V was shortened by 2 bases and J by 3 bases, with 8 bases between the two germline ends. CDR3 length: 13 amino acids. CDR3 in DNA: TGCGCCAGCAGCTTAGTCAGTTACTATGGCTACACCTTC. It codes for CASSLVSYYGYTF.

This chain links TRBV7-3 with TRBJ2-7; 9 bases match TRBD1. CDR3 length equals 15 residues. J was trimmed by 6 bases and V by 4 bases; bases with no gene match: 10. CDR1 is SGHTA, CDR2 FQGTGA, per germline. The CDR3 sequence is CASSYQPGQGSEQYF. In DNA, the CDR3 is TGTGCCAGCAGCTACCAGCCCGGACAGGGGAGCGAGCAGTACTTC.

The rearrangement joins TRBV29-1 to TRBJ1-2; tentative D call: TRBD1 (6 bases). The CDR3 sequence is 19 residues long. V shed 0 bases and J shed 4 bases, with 27 bases lying between them. Germline V gene sequence: CDR1 SQVTM, CDR2 ANQGSEA. This CDR3 reads CSVEDPEGLPGHSPYGYTF. For the CDR3, the DNA is TGCAGCGTTGAAGATCCTGAGGGCCTACCGGGACATTCACCCTATGGCTACACCTTC.

The chain carries TRBV5-6 and TRBJ1-5; D remains ambiguous. CDR1 is SGHDT, CDR2 YYEEEE, per germline. CDR3 length: 15 residues. Deletions cut 2 bases from V and 6 bases from J, with 15 bases between. This CDR3 reads CASSLAGDGSQPQHF. The DNA for the CDR3 is TGTGCCAGCAGCTTAGCGGGAGACGGGAGTCAGCCCCAGCATTTT.

V and J are TRBV7-9 and TRBJ2-7; 8 bases match TRBD1. The CDR3 has 14 amino acids. The junction had 4 bases not matched to a gene; V was cut back by 5 bases and J by 1 base. From germline, CDR1 is SEHNR and CDR2 FQNEAQ (reference sequence). CDR3 in amino acids: CASSLGQESYEQYF. As DNA, the CDR3 is TGTGCCAGCAGCCTGGGACAGGAGTCCTACGAGCAGTACTTC.